Below are 25 T cell receptor beta chains sequenced from a single sample in a study of T cells expressing NK-cell markers. TCRdb re-called the 5' RACE reads; every CDR3 protein appears as one record, without DNA. This listing includes 150,000 to 180,000 distinct CDR3 sequences. The material sequenced was blood T cells: a sorted CD56 or NKG2C T cell subset, CD4+ or CD8+ T cells, or bulk PBMC T cells (not recorded which). These receptors were collected from a woman aged 50 to 60 in good health.

The chain has TRBV9 and TRBJ2-7; TCRdb lists TRBD2, though no DNA is available to test this call. The CDR3 spans 12 residues. Germline lookup yields CDR1 SGDLS and CDR2 YYNGEE. The CDR3 loop is CASSDGGVEQYF.

The chain carries TRBV13 and TRBJ2-7; the TRBD1 assignment by TCRdb is unverifiable without DNA. This CDR3 is built from 13 residues. Germline CDR1 is PRHDT and CDR2 is FYEKMQ (reference sequence). The CDR3 sequence: CASSPDRAYEQYF.

The chain recombines TRBV30 with TRBJ2-1; with no DNA, the TCRdb D assignment of TRBD1 cannot be verified. Germline-derived CDR1 and CDR2 are GTSNPN and SVGIG (reference sequence). CDR3 size: 12 residues. CDR3 amino acids: CAWSFRGGEQFF.

The CDR3 sequence: CATSYRGKTNEKLFF. V usage is TRBV15 and J usage is TRBJ1-4; TCRdb calls TRBD1, which cannot be checked without DNA. CDR1 is LNHNV and CDR2 is YYDKDF in the germline V gene (reference sequence). The CDR3 is 15 amino acids.

This chain joins TRBV15 and TRBJ2-1. This CDR3 has 12 residues. Germline values: CDR1 LNHNV, CDR2 YYDKDF (reference sequence). CDR3 residues: CATKGIRNEQFF.

The rearrangement joins TRBV10-3 to TRBJ1-1; the TCRdb D gene call, TRBD1, has no DNA to confirm it. The germline gives CDR1 ENHRY, CDR2 SYGVKD. This CDR3 is 14 amino acids long. The CDR3 loop reads CAIGDRGMNTEAFF.

The chain joins TRBV9 to TRBJ1-5. Germline CDR1 SGDLS, CDR2 YYNGEE. The CDR3 is 14 residues long. The CDR3 here is CASSVDVDGQPQHF.

The V call is TRBV12-3 or TRBV12-4, the J call TRBJ1-5. The CDR3 totals 12 residues. The CDR3 protein is CASSIVGQPQHF.

CDR3 residues: CASSLPSGGRLDETQYF. This chain joins TRBV7-9 and TRBJ2-5; TCRdb proposes TRBD2, but this gene call is untestable without DNA. CDR3 length equals 17 residues. Germline V gene data show CDR1 as SEHNR and CDR2 as FQNEAQ (reference sequence).

This chain connects TRBV7-9 to TRBJ2-5; TCRdb's assignment of TRBD2 cannot be checked, as there is no DNA. Germline lookup yields CDR1 SEHNR and CDR2 FQNEAQ (reference sequence). The CDR3 contains 16 residues. This chain's CDR3 is CASSFWPAGDRETQYF.

The V gene is TRBV7-9, the J gene TRBJ2-5; TCRdb calls TRBD2, which cannot be checked without DNA. Germline CDR1 SEHNR, CDR2 FQNEAQ (reference sequence). The CDR3 totals 16 residues. CDR3: CASRDSGNPHQETQYF.

The chain links TRBV24-1 to TRBJ2-2. This CDR3 spans 12 amino acids. Germline V lookup: CDR1 KGHDR, CDR2 SFDVKD. CDR3 region: CATSELAGELFF.

CDR3 in amino acids: CASSPGTGKKTQYF. The chain employs TRBV7-9 and TRBJ2-5; no DNA is available, so the TRBD1 call from TCRdb remains unchecked. The CDR3 is made up of 14 amino acids. The germline V gene has CDR1 SEHNR and CDR2 FQNEAQ (reference sequence).

The CDR3 sequence is CASSQELAVDSYEQYF. The chain has TRBV4-2 and TRBJ2-7. From germline, CDR1 is LGHNA and CDR2 YNFKEQ. The CDR3 is made up of 16 amino acids.

The chain couples TRBV7-9 to TRBJ2-5; TCRdb picks TRBD2, but there is no DNA to check that call. Germline loops: CDR1 SEHNR, CDR2 FQNEAQ (reference sequence). The CDR3 spans 16 residues. CDR3 residues: CASSFLAGKRAETQYF.

The rearrangement links TRBV6-5 to TRBJ2-1; TCRdb's D call of TRBD2 is untestable without DNA. This CDR3 contains 15 residues. Germline V gives CDR1 MNHEY, CDR2 SVGAGI. The CDR3 protein is CASSLSGRAFNEQFF.

The genes are TRBV4-1 and TRBJ2-1; TCRdb's D gene call, TRBD2, goes unchecked for lack of DNA. The CDR3 totals 18 residues. Germline CDR1 and CDR2: MGHRA and YSYEKL. The CDR3 loop reads CASSQVPPTSGRAYEQFF.

This chain uses TRBV29-1 with TRBJ2-1; the TCRdb D gene call, TRBD1, has no DNA to confirm it. The germline V gene encodes CDR1 SQVTM and CDR2 ANQGSEA. The CDR3 runs 14 residues. The CDR3 region is CSVGGTGEINEQFF.

V and J are TRBV29-1 and TRBJ1-1. This CDR3 is 15 amino acids long. Per germline, CDR1 SQVTM and CDR2 ANQGSEA. The CDR3 sequence is CSVPITSLMNTEAFF.

V is TRBV13 and J is TRBJ2-4; there is no DNA to check the TCRdb D call of TRBD1. Germline lookup yields CDR1 PRHDT and CDR2 FYEKMQ (reference sequence). The CDR3 is 16 amino acids. This CDR3 reads CASSLGLGGAKNIQYF. Filled out from reference TRBV13 and TRBJ2-4, the complete variable domain reads AAGVIQSPRHLIKEKRETATLKCYPIPRHDTVYWYQQGPGQDPQFLISFYEKMQSDKGSIPDRFSAQQFSDYHSELNMSSLELGDSALYFCASSLGLGGAKNIQYFGAGTRLSVL.

The chain employs TRBV7-9 and TRBJ2-1. Germline V gene data show CDR1 as SEHNR and CDR2 as FQNEAQ (reference sequence). This CDR3 is 16 amino acids long. The CDR3 here is CASSLITQLTYNEQFF. Full variable domain (missing parts from reference TRBV7-9 and TRBJ2-1): DTGVSQNPRHKITKRGQNVTFRCDPISEHNRLYWYRQTLGQGPEFLTYFQNEAQLEKSRLLSDRFSAERPKGSFSTLEIQRTEQGDSAMYLCASSLITQLTYNEQFFGPGTRLTVL.

CDR3 region: CASGGPGSYNEQFF. V and J are TRBV27 and TRBJ2-1; TCRdb designates TRBD2, a call that cannot be tested without DNA. The germline V gene has CDR1 MNHEY and CDR2 SMNVEV (reference sequence). The CDR3 has 14 residues.

The chain carries TRBV30 and TRBJ2-5; the D call from TCRdb, TRBD2, cannot be confirmed without DNA. The CDR3 runs to 12 residues. Germline loops: CDR1 GTSNPN, CDR2 SVGIG (reference sequence). The chain's CDR3 is CASTSGGETQYF.

The chain joins TRBV20-1 to TRBJ2-6; TCRdb designates TRBD2, a call that cannot be tested without DNA. Per the germline V gene, CDR1 is DFQATT and CDR2 is SNEGSKA (reference sequence). The CDR3 runs 16 residues. CDR3 sequence: CSASEREVSGANVLTF.

The chain links TRBV12-3 or TRBV12-4 to TRBJ2-3. The CDR3 is 14 residues long. The CDR3 protein is CASSLSPSTDTQYF.